This TCR beta chain was recorded in a study of blood T cell repertoires in COVID-19. Overall study: Acute-phase and convalescent COVID-19 samples originated in the United States, Italy and Spain.

Authors' processing steps: Counts of nucleated cells, estimated from reference gene primer amplification, were obtained. The assay was immunoSEQ multiplex PCR, and TCRdb's table has in-frame clones only and misses some. Clone size and the V and J calls come from that table; the DNA yielded D and trimming. The sample includes hundreds of thousands of clones, 85% to 90% of them seen just once. The CDR3 has 14 amino acids. Between the trimmed V and J ends, which lost 1 base and 1 base, there was a span of 8 bases. Germline CDR1 and CDR2: SGHAT and FQNNGV. Adults between about 18 and 89 years of age took part from 20 to 25 US areas. Participants were placed into cohorts based on the clinical history they reported.

The gene calls are TRBV11-2 and TRBJ2-7; D possibly corresponds to TRBD2 (5 bases). The sequence derives from a man in his thirties or forties who had recovered from COVID-19. Sequencing was done on a sample of PBMCs or T cells enriched from blood (not recorded which). The CDR3: CASSLARLSYEQYF. The CDR3 DNA follows: TGTGCCAGCAGCTTAGCTCGACTATCCTACGAGCAGTACTTC.